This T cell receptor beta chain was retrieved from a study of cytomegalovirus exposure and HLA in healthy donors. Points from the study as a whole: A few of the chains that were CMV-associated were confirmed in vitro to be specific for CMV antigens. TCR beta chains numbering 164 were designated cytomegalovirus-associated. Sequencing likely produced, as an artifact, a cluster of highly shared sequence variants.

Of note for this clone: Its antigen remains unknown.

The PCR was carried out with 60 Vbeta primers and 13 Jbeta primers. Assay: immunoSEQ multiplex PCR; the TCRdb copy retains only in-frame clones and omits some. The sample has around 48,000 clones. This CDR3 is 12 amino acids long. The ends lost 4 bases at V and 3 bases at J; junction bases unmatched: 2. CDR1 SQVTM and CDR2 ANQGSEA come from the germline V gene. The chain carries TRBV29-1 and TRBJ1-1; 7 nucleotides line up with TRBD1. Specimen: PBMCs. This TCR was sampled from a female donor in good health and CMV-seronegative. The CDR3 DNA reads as TGCAGCGTTGCGCAGGGGGACACTGAAGCTTTCTTT. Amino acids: CSVAQGDTEAFF.